This paragraph covers one T cell receptor beta chain sequence. Assay: immunoSEQ multiplex PCR; the TCRdb copy retains only in-frame clones and omits some. The table lists some 130,000 clones, around 87% of them singletons. Germline lookup yields CDR1 MDHEN and CDR2 SYDVKM. V was clipped by 3 bases and J by 3 bases, with 8 bases between them. This CDR3 comprises 13 residues. This entry comes from a study of T cell responses to AZD1222 COVID-19 vaccine. The sample here was peripheral blood, taken on day 0 of AZD1222 vaccination. This clonotype was obtained from an adult in good health. The gene calls are TRBV28 and TRBJ1-2; no firm D call. The CDR3 region is CASSFGSDYGYTF. CDR3 nucleotides: TGTGCCAGCAGTTTCGGGTCTGACTATGGCTACACCTTC.